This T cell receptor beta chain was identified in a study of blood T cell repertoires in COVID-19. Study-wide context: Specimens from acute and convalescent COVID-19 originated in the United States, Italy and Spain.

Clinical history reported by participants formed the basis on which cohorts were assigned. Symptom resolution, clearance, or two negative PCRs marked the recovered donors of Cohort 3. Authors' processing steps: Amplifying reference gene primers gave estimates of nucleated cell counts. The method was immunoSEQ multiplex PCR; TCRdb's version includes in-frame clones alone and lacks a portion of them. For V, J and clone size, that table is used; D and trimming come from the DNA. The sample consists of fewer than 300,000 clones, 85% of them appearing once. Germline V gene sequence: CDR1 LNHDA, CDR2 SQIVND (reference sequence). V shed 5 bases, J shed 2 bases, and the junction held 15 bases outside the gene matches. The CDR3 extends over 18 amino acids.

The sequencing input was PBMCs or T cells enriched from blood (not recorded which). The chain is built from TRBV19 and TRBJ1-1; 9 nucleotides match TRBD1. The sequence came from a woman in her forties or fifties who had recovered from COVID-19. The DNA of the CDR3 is TGTGCCAGTAGTCCAGAGGTTGGGGGGACAGGGACTAACACTGAAGCTTTCTTT. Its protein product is CASSPEVGGTGTNTEAFF.